These T cell receptor beta chains were read from a single sample in a study of shared clonotypes between healthy human individuals. This table comes from immunoSEQ multiplex PCR, and its TCRdb copy is limited to in-frame clones, with some not included. The table includes 2 million to 2.5 million clones, 93% detected once. What was sequenced was naive CD4+ T cells from PBMCs. All receptors derive from a man younger than 35 in good health. Some clones in this sample may be carry-over from other donors' samples. The CDR3 runs from the conserved cysteine through the conserved F or W. D genes are given only for firm matches.

v_call	j_call	cdr3_length	d_call	cdr3_nt	cdr3_aa
TRBV7-9	TRBJ1-2	14	.	TGTGCCAGCAGCCCGCCTCCTTACACGGATGGCTACACCTTC	CASSPPPYTDGYTF
TRBV19	TRBJ1-1	14	.	TGTGCCAGTAGCAATGTGGGCCTTAACACTGAAGCTTTCTTT	CASSNVGLNTEAFF
TRBV7-3	TRBJ2-2	21	TRBD2	TGTGCCAGCAGCTTAACGGGACTAGCGGGAGCCTGGTTTATTAACACCGGGGAGCTGTTTTTT	CASSLTGLAGAWFINTGELFF
TRBV5-1	TRBJ2-6	18	.	TGCGCCAGCAGCTTGGCGGTTGGAGGGCCCTCTGGGGCCAACGTCCTGACTTTC	CASSLAVGGPSGANVLTF
TRBV2	TRBJ1-1	13	.	TGTGCCAGCCGGCCCCAGAGGATAACTGAAGCTTTCTTT	CASRPQRITEAFF
TRBV2	TRBJ1-5	16	.	TGTGCCAGCAGTGTGAGGGGAGCTAATAGCAATCAGCCCCAGCATTTT	CASSVRGANSNQPQHF
TRBV11-2	TRBJ1-5	15	.	TGTGCCAGCAGCTTAGGCCGACGGGAGAATCAGCCCCAGCATTTT	CASSLGRRENQPQHF
TRBV28	TRBJ2-3	15	TRBD1	TGTGCCAGCAGTTTGGCAGGGGGCAGGACAGATACGCAGTATTTT	CASSLAGGRTDTQYF
TRBV6-1	TRBJ2-7	12	.	TGTGCCAGCTCCCGGGAGTACTACGAGCAGTACTTC	CASSREYYEQYF
TRBV7-8	TRBJ2-3	18	TRBD2	TGTGCCAGCAGCTTAGATGGTAGCGGGAGGGCTAGACGAGATACGCAGTATTTT	CASSLDGSGRARRDTQYF
TRBV19	TRBJ1-3	13	TRBD1	TGTGCCAGCAGGGGGACCATCGGAAACACCATATATTTT	CASRGTIGNTIYF
TRBV6-1	TRBJ2-1	14	.	TGTGCCAGCAACAGGAGGGGGTCCTACAATGAGCAGTTCTTC	CASNRRGSYNEQFF
TRBV5-4	TRBJ1-1	14	.	TGTGCCAGCAGTCCCGGTGGGGGGCGAGTGATGGCTTTCTTT	CASSPGGGRVMAFF
TRBV7-6	TRBJ2-3	14	TRBD1	TGTGCCAGCAGCCACGGGACAGGGGCAGATACGCAGTATTTT	CASSHGTGADTQYF
TRBV7-3	TRBJ1-2	14	.	TGTGCCAGCAGCCGTGGGGACAAGAACTATGGCTACACCTTC	CASSRGDKNYGYTF
TRBV7-9	TRBJ2-7	16	TRBD1	TGTGCCAGCAGCTTATCTGGACAGGGGGCGTCAAGCGAGCAGTACTTC	CASSLSGQGASSEQYF
TRBV27	TRBJ2-2	15	.	TGTGCCAGCAGTAGGGAACTAGAGGGTACCGGGGAGCTGTTTTTT	CASSRELEGTGELFF
TRBV5-4	TRBJ2-5	18	TRBD2	TGTGCCCGCACCTCGGGGGGGGTTAGCGGGAGGGCCTGGGAGACCCAGTACTTC	CARTSGGVSGRAWETQYF
TRBV9	TRBJ1-1	16	TRBD1	TGTGCCAGCAGCGCGAGCCCTGACAGGGGAATGGCTGAAGCTTTCTTT	CASSASPDRGMAEAFF
TRBV5-4	TRBJ2-5	15	.	TGTGCCAGCAGTACCGGGACCGGCCGGCCAGAGACCCAGTACTTC	CASSTGTGRPETQYF
TRBV5-6	TRBJ1-1	17	.	TGTGCCAGCAGCTCGTTAACCCGAGGAGGCCGGAACACTGAAGCTTTCTTT	CASSSLTRGGRNTEAFF
TRBV10-1	TRBJ1-4	15	TRBD1	TGCGCCATCCCGACAGGGCATGCAACTAATGAAAAACTGTTTTTT	CAIPTGHATNEKLFF